The 5 T cell receptor beta chains below were found in one sample sequenced in a study of cytomegalovirus exposure and HLA in healthy donors. Use of 60 Vbeta and 13 Jbeta primers characterized the PCR. The assay was immunoSEQ multiplex PCR, and TCRdb's table has in-frame clones only and misses some. The sample shows about 190,000 clones, roughly 90% of them seen only once. The sequencing input was PBMCs. The receptor set was obtained from a boy aged 2 to 10 in good health and CMV-seronegative.

The chain is built from TRBV6-1 and TRBJ2-3; D possibly corresponds to TRBD2 (5 bases). Looked up from germline, CDR1 is MNHNS and CDR2 is SASEGT. CDR3 length: 14 amino acids. The V gene lost 11 bases and the J gene lost 0 bases, with 15 bases spanning the gap. The CDR3 is CAAEGQESTDTQYF. The CDR3 DNA reads TGTGCCGCAGAGGGTCAAGAGAGCACAGATACGCAGTATTTT.

This clone was detected only a few times. The chain combines TRBV2 with TRBJ2-7; a weak D match, TRBD1 (7 bases). This CDR3 spans 15 amino acids. Germline CDR1 SNHLY, CDR2 FYNNEI. Trimming took 0 bases from V and 5 from J, leaving 14 bases between them. The CDR3 nucleotides are TGTGCCAGCAGTGAAGCGCGCCTCAGGGGGGACGAGCAGTACTTC. This sequence encodes CASSEARLRGDEQYF.

This sequence joins TRBV6-5 and TRBJ1-2; D is unclear. Deletions cut 8 bases from V and 8 bases from J, with 12 bases between. This CDR3 comprises 11 residues. Germline V gene lookup returns CDR1 MNHEY and CDR2 SVGAGI. DNA of the CDR3: TGTGCCAGCGGGCGGGGTGGCGGCTACACCTTC. This translates into CASGRGGGYTF.

In this sample, this clone turned up once. The rearrangement uses TRBV6-1 and TRBJ2-5; TRBD1 is a possible D gene (6 bases). Trimming stripped 3 bases from V and 4 bases from J, with 12 bases between. The germline V gene encodes CDR1 MNHNS and CDR2 SASEGT. CDR3 length: 14 amino acids. The DNA for the CDR3 is TGTGCCAGCAGTGATGCGACAGGAGTAGAGACCCAGTACTTC. This encodes CASSDATGVETQYF.

V and J are TRBV6-1 and TRBJ1-6; 9 bases fit TRBD1. CDR3 length: 14 amino acids. Germline assignment: CDR1 MNHNS and CDR2 SASEGT. Trimming at V came to 5 bases and at J to 7 bases, leaving 3 bases not matched to a gene. The CDR3 here is CASSLQGANSPLHF. The CDR3 DNA sequence: TGTGCCAGCAGTTTACAGGGGGCGAATTCACCCCTCCACTTT.